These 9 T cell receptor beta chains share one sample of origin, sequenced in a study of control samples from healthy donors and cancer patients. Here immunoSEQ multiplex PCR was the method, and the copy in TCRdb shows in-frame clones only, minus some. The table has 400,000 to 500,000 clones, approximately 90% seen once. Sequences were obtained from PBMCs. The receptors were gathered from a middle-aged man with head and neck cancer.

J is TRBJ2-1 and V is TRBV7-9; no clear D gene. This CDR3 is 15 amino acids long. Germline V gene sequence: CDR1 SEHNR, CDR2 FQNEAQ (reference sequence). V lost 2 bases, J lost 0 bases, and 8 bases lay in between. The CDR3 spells CASSLSDTSYNEQFF. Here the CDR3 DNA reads TGTGCCAGCAGCTTAAGTGACACCTCCTACAATGAGCAGTTCTTC.

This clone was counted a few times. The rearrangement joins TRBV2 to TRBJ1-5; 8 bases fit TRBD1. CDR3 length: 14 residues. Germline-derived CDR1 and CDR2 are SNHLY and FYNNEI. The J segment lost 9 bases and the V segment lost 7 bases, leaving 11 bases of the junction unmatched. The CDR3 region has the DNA TGTGCCAGCAACGGACAGGGAACGAAACGGCCCCAGCATTTT. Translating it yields CASNGQGTKRPQHF.

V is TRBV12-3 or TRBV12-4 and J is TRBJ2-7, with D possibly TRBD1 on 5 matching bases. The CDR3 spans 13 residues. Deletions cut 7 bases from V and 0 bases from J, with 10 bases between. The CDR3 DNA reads TGTGCCAGCACCCAGGACACCTCCTACGAGCAGTACTTC. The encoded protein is CASTQDTSYEQYF.

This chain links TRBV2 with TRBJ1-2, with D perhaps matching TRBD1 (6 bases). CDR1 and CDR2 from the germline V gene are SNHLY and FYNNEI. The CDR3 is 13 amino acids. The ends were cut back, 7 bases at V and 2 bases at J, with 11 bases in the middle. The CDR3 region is CASIRTENYGYTF. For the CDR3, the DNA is TGTGCCAGCATAAGGACAGAAAACTATGGCTACACCTTC.

CDR3 in DNA: TGCGCCAGCAGCCCCGTGACGGGACAGGCCTACAATGAGCAGTTCTTC. This sequence encodes CASSPVTGQAYNEQFF. The chain uses TRBV5-1 and TRBJ2-1; 8 bases are a match to TRBD1. The length of the CDR3 is 16 residues. Germline assignment: CDR1 SGHRS and CDR2 YFSETQ. V was pared by 4 bases and J by 2 bases, with 8 bases of the junction left unmatched.

CDR3 DNA: TGCGCCAGCAGCACTCCCGAAAGGTCTGAAGCTTTCTTT. It encodes CASSTPERSEAFF. This chain links TRBV5-1 with TRBJ1-1; D ambiguous. The CDR3 sequence is 13 residues long. In germline, CDR1 is SGHRS, CDR2 YFSETQ. V was shortened by 4 bases and J by 6 bases, with 13 bases between the two germline ends. The entire variable domain, with the rest obtained from reference TRBV5-1 and TRBJ1-1, is as follows: KAGVTQTPRYLIKTRGQQVTLSCSPISGHRSVSWYQQTPGQGLQFLFEYFSETQRNKGNFPGRFSGRQFSNSRSEMNVSTLELGDSALYLCASSTPERSEAFFGQGTRLTVV.

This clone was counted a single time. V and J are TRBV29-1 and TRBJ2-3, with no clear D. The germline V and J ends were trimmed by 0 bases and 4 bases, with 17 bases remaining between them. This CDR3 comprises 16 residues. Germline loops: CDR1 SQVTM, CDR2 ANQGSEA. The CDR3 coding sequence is TGCAGCGTTGAAGAGGCCAGTGGGGTTGCAGCAGATACGCAGTATTTT. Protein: CSVEEASGVAADTQYF.

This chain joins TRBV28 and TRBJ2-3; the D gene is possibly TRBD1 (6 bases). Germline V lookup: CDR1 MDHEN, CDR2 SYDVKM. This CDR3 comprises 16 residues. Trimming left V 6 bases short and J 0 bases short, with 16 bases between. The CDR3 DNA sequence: TGTGCCAGCAGAGGATCCGGGACACCGAGCACAGATACGCAGTATTTT. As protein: CASRGSGTPSTDTQYF.

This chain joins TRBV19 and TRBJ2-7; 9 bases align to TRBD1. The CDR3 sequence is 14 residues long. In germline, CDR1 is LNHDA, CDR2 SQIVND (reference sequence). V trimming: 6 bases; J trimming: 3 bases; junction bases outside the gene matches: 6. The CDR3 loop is CASSTGTGSYEQYF. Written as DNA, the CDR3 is TGTGCCAGTAGCACCGGGACAGGGAGCTACGAGCAGTACTTC.